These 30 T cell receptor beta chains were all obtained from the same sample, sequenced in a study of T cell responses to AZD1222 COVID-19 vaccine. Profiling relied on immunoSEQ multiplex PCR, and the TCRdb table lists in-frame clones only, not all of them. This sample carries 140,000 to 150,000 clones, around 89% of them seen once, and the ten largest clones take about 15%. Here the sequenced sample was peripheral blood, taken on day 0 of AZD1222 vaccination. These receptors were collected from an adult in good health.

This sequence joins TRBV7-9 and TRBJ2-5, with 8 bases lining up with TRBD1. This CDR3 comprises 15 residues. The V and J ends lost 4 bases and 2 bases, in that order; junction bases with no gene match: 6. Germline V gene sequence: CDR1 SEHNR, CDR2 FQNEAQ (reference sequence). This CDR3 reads CASSSGGWGQETQYF. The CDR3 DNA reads TGTGCCAGCAGCTCAGGGGGCTGGGGACAAGAGACCCAGTACTTC. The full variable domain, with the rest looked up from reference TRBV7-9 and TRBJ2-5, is DTGVSQNPRHKITKRGQNVTFRCDPISEHNRLYWYRQTLGQGPEFLTYFQNEAQLEKSRLLSDRFSAERPKGSFSTLEIQRTEQGDSAMYLCASSSGGWGQETQYFGPGTRLLVL.

CDR3 residues: CASSYSNALNTGELFF. The DNA of the CDR3 is TGTGCCAGCAGTTACTCGAATGCTCTTAACACCGGGGAGCTGTTTTTT. V usage is TRBV6-5 and J usage is TRBJ2-2; D is unclear. The V gene lost 0 bases and the J gene lost 2 bases, with 10 bases spanning the gap. Germline assignment: CDR1 MNHEY and CDR2 SVGAGI. This CDR3 has 16 amino acids.

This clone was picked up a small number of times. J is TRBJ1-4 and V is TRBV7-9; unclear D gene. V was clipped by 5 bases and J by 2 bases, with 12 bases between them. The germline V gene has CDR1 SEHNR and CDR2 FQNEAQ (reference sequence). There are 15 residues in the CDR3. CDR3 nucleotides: TGTGCCAGCAGCCGAGCCGGGGTTACTAATGAAAAACTGTTTTTT. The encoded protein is CASSRAGVTNEKLFF.

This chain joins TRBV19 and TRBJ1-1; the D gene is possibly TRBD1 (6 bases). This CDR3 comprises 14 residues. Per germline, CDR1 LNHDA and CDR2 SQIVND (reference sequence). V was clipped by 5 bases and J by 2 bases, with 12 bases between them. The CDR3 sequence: CASSVAGVNTEAFF. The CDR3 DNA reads TGTGCCAGTAGTGTCGCAGGGGTTAACACTGAAGCTTTCTTT.

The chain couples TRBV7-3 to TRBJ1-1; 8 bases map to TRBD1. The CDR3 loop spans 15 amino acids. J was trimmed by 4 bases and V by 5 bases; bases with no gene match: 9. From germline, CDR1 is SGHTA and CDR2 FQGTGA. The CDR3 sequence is CASSTGQGGGTEAFF. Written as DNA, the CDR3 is TGTGCCAGCAGCACTGGACAGGGCGGGGGCACTGAAGCTTTCTTT.

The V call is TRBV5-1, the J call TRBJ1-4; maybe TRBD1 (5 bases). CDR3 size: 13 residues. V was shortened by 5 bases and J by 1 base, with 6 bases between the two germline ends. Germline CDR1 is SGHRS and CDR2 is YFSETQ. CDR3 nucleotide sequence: TGCGCCAGCAGGGGGGAAACTAATGAAAAACTGTTTTTT. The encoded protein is CASRGETNEKLFF.

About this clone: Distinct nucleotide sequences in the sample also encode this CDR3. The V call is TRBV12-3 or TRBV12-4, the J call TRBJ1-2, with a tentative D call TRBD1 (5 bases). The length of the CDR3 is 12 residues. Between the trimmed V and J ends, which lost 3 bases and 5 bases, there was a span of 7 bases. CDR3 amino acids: CASSFAGYGYTF. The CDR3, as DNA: TGTGCCAGCAGTTTTGCAGGGTATGGCTACACCTTC.

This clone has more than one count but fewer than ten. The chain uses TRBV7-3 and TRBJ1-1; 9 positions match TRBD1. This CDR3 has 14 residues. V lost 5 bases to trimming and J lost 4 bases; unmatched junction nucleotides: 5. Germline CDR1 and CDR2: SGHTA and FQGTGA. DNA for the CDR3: TGTGCCAGCAGCATAGACAGGGGGTCCACTGAAGCTTTCTTT. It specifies CASSIDRGSTEAFF.

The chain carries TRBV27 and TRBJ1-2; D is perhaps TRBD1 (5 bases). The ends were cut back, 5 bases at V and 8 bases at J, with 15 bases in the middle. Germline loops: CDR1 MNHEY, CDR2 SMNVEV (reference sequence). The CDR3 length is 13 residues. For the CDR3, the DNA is TGTGCCAGCAGTGGACCTGGGGACCTCGGCTACACCTTC. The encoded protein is CASSGPGDLGYTF.

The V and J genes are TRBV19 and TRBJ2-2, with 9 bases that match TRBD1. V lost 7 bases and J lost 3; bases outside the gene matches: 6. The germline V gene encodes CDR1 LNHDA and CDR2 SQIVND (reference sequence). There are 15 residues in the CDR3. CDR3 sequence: CASKSDRGYTGELFF. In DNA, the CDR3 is TGTGCCAGTAAATCCGACAGGGGGTACACCGGGGAGCTGTTTTTT.

The DNA of the CDR3 is TGTGCCAGCAGTTCGACCATTTCTGGTGGAGGCTACACCTTC. It codes for CASSSTISGGGYTF. The V and J genes are TRBV6-5 and TRBJ1-2; D uncertain. This CDR3 spans 14 amino acids. From germline, CDR1 is MNHEY and CDR2 SVGAGI. Trimming removed 4 bases from V and 8 bases from J, with 17 bases in between.

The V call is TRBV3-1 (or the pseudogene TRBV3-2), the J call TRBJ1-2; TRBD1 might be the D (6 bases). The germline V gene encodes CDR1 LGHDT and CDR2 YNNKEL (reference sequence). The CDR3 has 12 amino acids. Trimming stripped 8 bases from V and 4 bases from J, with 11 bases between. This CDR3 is CASLSDSYGYTF. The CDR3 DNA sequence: TGTGCCAGCCTATCGGACAGCTATGGCTACACCTTC.

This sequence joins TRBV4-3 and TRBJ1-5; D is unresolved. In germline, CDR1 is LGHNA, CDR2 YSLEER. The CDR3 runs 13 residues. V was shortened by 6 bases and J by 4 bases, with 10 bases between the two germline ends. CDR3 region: CASSTAINQPQHF. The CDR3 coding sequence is TGCGCCAGCAGTACAGCGATAAATCAGCCCCAGCATTTT.

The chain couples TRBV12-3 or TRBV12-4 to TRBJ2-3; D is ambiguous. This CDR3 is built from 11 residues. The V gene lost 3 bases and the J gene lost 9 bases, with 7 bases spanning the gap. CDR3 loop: CASSFRRTQYF. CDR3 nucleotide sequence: TGTGCCAGCAGTTTCCGACGGACGCAGTATTTT.

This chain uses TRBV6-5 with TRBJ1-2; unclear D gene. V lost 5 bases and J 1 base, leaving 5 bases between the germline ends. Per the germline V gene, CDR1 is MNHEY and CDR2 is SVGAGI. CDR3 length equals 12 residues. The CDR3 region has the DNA TGTGCCAGCAGTCCAAGTAACTATGGCTACACCTTC. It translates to CASSPSNYGYTF.

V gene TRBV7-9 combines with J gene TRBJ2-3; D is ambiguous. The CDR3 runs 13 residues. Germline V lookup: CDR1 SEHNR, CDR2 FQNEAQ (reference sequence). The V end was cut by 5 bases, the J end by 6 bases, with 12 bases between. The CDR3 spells CASSRDDPDTQYF. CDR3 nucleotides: TGTGCCAGCAGCCGAGACGACCCGGATACGCAGTATTTT.

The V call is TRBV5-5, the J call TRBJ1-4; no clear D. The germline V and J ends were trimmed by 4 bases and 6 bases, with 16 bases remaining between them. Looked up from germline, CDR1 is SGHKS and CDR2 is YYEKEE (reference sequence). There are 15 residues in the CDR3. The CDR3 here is CASSQELQRYEKLFF. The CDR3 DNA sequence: TGTGCCAGCAGCCAGGAACTCCAGCGGTATGAAAAACTGTTTTTT.

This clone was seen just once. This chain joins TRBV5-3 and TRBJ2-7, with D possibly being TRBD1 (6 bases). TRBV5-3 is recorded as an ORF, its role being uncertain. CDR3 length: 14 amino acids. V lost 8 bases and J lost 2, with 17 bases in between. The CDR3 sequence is CARNPRTEPYEQYF. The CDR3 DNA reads TGTGCCAGGAATCCCCGGACAGAGCCCTACGAGCAGTACTTC.

The chain's CDR3 is CSASEGASYNSPLHF. CDR3 DNA: TGCAGTGCTAGTGAGGGGGCCTCCTATAATTCACCCCTCCACTTT. The chain uses TRBV20-1 and TRBJ1-6; TRBD1 matches 7 bases. V lost 3 bases, J lost 0 bases, and 2 bases stayed unmatched. The germline V gene encodes CDR1 DFQATT and CDR2 SNEGSKA (reference sequence). The CDR3 extends over 15 amino acids.

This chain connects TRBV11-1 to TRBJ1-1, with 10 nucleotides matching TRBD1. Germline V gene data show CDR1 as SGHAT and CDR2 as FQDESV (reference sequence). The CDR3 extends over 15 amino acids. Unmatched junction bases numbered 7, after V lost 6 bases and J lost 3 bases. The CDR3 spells CASRARTGGYTEAFF. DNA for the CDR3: TGTGCCAGCAGGGCCAGGACAGGGGGATACACTGAAGCTTTCTTT.

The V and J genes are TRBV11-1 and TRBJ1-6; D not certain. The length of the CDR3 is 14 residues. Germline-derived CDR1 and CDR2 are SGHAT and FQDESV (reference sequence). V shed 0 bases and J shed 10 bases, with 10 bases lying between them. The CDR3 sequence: CASSLAAGYSPLHF. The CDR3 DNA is TGTGCCAGCAGCTTAGCGGCAGGTTACTCACCCCTCCACTTT.

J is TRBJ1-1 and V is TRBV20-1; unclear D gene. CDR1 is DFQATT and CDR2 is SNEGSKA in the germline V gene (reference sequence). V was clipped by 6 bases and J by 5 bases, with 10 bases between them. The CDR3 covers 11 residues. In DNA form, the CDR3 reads TGCAGTGCCGCACGTGGAACTGAAGCTTTCTTT. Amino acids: CSAARGTEAFF.

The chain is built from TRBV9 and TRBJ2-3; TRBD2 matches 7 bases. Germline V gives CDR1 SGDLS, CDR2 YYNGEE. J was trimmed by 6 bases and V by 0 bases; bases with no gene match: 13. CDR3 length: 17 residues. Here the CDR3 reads CASSVGVEGGRMDTQYF. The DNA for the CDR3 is TGTGCCAGCAGCGTAGGTGTGGAGGGAGGGCGCATGGATACGCAGTATTTT.

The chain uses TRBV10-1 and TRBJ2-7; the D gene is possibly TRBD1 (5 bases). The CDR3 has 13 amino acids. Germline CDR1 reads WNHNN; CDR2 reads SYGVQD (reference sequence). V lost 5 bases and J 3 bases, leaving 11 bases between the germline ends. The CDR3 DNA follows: TGCGCCAGCAGTTCTCAGGGAAACTACGAGCAGTACTTC. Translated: CASSSQGNYEQYF.

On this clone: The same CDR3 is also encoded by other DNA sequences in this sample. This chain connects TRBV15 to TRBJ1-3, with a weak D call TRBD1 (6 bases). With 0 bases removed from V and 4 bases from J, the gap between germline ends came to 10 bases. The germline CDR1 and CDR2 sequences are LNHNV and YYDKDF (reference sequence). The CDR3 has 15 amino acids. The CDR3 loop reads CATSRDPGAGNTIYF. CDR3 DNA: TGTGCCACCAGCAGAGATCCAGGGGCCGGAAACACCATATATTTT.

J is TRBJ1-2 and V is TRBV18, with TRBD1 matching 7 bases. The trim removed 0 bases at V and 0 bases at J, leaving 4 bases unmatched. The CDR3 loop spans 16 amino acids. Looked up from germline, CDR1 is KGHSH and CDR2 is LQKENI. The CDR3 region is CASSPPAGGPNYGYTF. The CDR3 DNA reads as TGTGCCAGCTCACCACCAGCAGGGGGACCTAACTATGGCTACACCTTC.

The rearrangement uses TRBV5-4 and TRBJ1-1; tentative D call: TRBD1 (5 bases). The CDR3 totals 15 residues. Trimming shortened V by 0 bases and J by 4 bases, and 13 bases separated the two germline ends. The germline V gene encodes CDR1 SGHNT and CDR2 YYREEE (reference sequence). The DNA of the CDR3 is TGTGCCAGCAGCTTGGCGGTAGGGGCGATCACTGAAGCTTTCTTT. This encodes CASSLAVGAITEAFF.

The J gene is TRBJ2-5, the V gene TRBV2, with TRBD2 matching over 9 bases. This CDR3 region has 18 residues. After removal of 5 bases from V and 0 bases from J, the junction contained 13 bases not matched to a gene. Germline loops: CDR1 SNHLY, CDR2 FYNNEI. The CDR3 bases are TGTGCCAGCAGTACCCCCAGAAGCGGGGGGATGTACCAAGAGACCCAGTACTTC. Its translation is CASSTPRSGGMYQETQYF.

This CDR3 is CAISRDLNTDTQYF. The CDR3 DNA is TGTGCCATCAGTCGGGACTTAAACACAGATACGCAGTATTTT. This chain links TRBV10-3 with TRBJ2-3; a weak D match, TRBD2 (6 bases). V lost 5 bases and J 2 bases, leaving 11 bases between the germline ends. This CDR3 has 14 amino acids. The germline gives CDR1 ENHRY, CDR2 SYGVKD.

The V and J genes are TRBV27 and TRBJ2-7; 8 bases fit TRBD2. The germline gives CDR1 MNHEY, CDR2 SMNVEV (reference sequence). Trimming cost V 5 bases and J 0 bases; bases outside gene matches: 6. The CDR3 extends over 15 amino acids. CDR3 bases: TGTGCCAGCAGTACTCCAGCGGGGGCCTCCTACGAGCAGTACTTC. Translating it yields CASSTPAGASYEQYF.